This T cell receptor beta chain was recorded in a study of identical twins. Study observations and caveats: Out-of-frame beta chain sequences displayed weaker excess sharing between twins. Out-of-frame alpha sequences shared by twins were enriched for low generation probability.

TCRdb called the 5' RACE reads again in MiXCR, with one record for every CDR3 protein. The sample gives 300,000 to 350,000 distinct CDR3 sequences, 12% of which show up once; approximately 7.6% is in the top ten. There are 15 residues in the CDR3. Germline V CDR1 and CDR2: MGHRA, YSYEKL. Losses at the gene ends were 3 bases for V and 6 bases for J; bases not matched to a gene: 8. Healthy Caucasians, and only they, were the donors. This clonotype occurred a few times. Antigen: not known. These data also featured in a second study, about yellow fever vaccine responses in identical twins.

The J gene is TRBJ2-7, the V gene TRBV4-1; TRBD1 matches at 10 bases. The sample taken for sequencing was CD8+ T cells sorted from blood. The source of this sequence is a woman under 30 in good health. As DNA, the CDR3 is TGCGCCAGCAGCCACCCAGGGACAGGGGTTCCCGAGCAGTACTTC. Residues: CASSHPGTGVPEQYF.